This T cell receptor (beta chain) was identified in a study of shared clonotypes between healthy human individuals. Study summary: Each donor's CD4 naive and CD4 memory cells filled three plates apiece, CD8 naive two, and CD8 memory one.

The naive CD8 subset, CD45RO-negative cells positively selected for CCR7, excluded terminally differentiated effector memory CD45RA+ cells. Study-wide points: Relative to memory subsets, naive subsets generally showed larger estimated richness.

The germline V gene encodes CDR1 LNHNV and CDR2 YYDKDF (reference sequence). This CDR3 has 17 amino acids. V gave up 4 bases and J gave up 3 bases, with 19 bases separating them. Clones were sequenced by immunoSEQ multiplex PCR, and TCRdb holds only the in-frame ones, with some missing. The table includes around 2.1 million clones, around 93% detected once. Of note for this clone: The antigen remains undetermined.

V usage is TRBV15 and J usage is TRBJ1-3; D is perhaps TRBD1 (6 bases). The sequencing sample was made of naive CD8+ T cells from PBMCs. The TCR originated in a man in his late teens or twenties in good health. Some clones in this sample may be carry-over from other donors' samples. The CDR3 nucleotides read TGTGCCACCAGCATCGTGCCGGGGGGGCCGAGTGGAAACACCATATATTTT. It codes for CATSIVPGGPSGNTIYF.